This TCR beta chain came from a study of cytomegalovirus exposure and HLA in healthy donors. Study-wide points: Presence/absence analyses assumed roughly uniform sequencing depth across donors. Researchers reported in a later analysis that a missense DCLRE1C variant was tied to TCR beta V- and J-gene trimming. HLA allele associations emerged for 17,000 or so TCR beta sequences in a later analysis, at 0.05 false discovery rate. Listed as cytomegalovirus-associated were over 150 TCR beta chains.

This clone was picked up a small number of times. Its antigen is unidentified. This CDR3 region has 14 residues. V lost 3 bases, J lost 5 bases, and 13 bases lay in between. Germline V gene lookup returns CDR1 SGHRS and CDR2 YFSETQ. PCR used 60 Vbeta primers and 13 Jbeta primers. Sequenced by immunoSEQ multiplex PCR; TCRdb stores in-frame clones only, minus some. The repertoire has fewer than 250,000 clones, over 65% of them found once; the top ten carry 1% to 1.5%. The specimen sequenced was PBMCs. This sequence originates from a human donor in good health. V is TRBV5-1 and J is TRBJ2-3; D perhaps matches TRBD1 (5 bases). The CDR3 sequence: CASSSQGREDTQYF. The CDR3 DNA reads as TGCGCCAGCAGCTCCCAGGGCAGGGAAGATACGCAGTATTTT.